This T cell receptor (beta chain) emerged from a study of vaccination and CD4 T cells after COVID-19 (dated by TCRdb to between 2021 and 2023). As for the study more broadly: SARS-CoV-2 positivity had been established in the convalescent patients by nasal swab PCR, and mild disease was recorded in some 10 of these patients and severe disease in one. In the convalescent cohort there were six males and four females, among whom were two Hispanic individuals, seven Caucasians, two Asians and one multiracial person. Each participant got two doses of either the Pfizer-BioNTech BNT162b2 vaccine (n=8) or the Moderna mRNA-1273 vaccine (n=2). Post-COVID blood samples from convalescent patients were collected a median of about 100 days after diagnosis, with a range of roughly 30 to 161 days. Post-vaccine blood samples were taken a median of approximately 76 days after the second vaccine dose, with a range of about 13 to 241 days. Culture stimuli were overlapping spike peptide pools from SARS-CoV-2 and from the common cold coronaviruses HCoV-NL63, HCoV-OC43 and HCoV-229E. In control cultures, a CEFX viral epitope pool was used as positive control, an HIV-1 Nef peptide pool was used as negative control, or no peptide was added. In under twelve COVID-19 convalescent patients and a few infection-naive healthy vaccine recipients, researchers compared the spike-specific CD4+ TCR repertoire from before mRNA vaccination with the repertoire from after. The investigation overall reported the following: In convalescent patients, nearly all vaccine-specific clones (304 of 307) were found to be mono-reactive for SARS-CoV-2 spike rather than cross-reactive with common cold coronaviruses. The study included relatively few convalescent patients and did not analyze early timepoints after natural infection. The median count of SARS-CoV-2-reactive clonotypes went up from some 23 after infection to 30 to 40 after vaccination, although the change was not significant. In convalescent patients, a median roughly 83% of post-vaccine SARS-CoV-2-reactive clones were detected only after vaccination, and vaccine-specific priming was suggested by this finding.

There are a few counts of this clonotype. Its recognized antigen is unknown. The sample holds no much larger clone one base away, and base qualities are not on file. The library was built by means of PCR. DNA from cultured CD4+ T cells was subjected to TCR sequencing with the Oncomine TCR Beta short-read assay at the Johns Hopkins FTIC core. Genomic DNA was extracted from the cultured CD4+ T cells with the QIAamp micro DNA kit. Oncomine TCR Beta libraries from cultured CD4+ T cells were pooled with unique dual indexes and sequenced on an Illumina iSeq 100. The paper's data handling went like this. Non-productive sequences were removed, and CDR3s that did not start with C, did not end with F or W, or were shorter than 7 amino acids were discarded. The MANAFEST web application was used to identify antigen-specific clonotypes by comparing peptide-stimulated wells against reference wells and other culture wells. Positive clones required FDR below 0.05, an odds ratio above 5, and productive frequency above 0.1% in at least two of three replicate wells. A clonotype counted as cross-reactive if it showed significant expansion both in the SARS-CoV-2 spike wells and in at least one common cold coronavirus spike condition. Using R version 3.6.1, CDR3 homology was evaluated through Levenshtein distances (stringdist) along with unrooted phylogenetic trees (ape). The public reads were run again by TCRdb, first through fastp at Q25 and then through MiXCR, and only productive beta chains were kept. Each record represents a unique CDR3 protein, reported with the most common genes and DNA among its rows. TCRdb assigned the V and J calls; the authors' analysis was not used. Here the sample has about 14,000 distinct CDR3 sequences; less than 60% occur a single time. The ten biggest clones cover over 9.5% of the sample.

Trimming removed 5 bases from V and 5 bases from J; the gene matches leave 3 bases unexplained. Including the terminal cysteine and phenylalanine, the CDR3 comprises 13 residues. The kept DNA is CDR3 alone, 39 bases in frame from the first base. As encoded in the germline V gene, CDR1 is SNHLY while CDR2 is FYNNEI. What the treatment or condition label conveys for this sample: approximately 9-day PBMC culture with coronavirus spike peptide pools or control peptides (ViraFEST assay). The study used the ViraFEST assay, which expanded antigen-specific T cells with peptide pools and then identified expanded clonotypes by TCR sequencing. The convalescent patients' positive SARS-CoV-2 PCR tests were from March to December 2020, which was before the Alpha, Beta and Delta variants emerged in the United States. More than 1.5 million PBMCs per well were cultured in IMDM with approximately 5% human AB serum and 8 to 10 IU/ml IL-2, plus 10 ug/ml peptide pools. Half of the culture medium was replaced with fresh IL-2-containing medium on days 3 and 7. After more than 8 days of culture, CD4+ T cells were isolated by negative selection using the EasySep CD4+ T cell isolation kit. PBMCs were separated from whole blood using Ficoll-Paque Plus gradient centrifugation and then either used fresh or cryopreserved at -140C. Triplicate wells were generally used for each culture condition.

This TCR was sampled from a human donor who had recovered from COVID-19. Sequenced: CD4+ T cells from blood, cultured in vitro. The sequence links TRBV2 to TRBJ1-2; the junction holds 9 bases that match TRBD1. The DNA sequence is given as TGTGCCAGCAGTCCTGGACAGGGGTATGGCTACACCTTC. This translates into CASSPGQGYGYTF.